The 8 T cell receptor beta chains given below trace back to one sample, sequenced in a study of CD8 T cells in ankylosing spondylitis. TCRdb re-called the 5' RACE reads through MiXCR, storing one row per CDR3 protein. The sample contains about 40,000 distinct CDR3 sequences, approximately 15% of which appear only once. Sequences were obtained from blood. The receptors come from a male donor with ankylosing spondylitis or in good health (not recorded which).

The J gene is TRBJ1-1, the V gene TRBV3-1; possibly TRBD1 for D (5 bases). CDR3 size: 14 residues. Trimming stripped 10 bases from V and 1 base from J, with 16 bases between. Germline lookup yields CDR1 LGHDT and CDR2 YNNKEL (reference sequence). The CDR3 DNA follows: TGTGCCAACTCCACGGGGACCCCGAACACTGAAGCTTTCTTT. It is translated as CANSTGTPNTEAFF.

A few counts support this clonotype. Here the CDR3 reads CASSSSGRSKNIQYF. The CDR3 bases are TGTGCCAGCAGCTCTAGCGGGAGGTCCAAAAACATTCAGTACTTC. This chain connects TRBV6-6 to TRBJ2-4; 11 bases line up with TRBD2. J lost 2 bases, V lost 6 bases, and 3 bases had no gene match. The CDR3 totals 15 residues. Germline lookup yields CDR1 MNHNY and CDR2 SVGAGI (reference sequence).

The chain employs TRBV20-1 and TRBJ1-5; possibly TRBD1 for D (5 bases). CDR1 DFQATT and CDR2 SNEGSKA come from the germline V gene (reference sequence). Trimming removed 6 bases at V and 3 bases at J, with 15 bases between. The CDR3 has 14 residues. CDR3 sequence (DNA): TGCAGTGCACCTATCCCAGGGAACAATCAGCCCCAGCATTTT. The encoded protein is CSAPIPGNNQPQHF.

This clonotype was counted between two and nine times. CDR3 loop: CAISNSQTQYF. The CDR3 DNA follows: TGTGCCATTTCCAACTCCCAGACCCAGTACTTC. V is TRBV3-1 and J is TRBJ2-5; D is uncertain. CDR1 is LGHDT and CDR2 is YNNKEL in the germline V gene (reference sequence). V dropped 10 bases and J dropped 6 bases, with 12 bases sitting between them. This CDR3 contains 11 residues.

This clonotype was seen a few times. The chain has TRBV12-3 or TRBV12-4 and TRBJ2-3, with D tentatively TRBD1 (6 bases). Trimming stripped 5 bases from V and 0 bases from J, with 15 bases between. The CDR3 sequence is 16 residues long. The CDR3 reads CASSLRVGTSTDTQYF. CDR3 nucleotides: TGTGCCAGCAGTCTGCGGGTGGGGACAAGCACAGATACGCAGTATTTT.

The CDR3 DNA follows: TGTGCCAGCAGCTTAGTGGCCGGGCCGAACACCGGGGAGCTGTTTTTT. Protein product: CASSLVAGPNTGELFF. The V call is TRBV7-7, the J call TRBJ2-2; D is uncertain. CDR3 length: 16 amino acids. Per the germline V gene, CDR1 is SSHAT and CDR2 is FNYEAQ (reference sequence). Between the trimmed V and J ends, which lost 1 base and 0 bases, there was a span of 9 bases.

The chain joins TRBV30 to TRBJ2-1; maybe TRBD1 (5 bases). The CDR3 totals 15 residues. The germline CDR1 and CDR2 sequences are GTSNPN and SVGIG (reference sequence). Trimming left V 1 base short and J 0 bases short, with 10 bases between. In DNA, the CDR3 is TGTGCCTGGAGTGAAGGACAAAGCTCCTACAATGAGCAGTTCTTC. Translating gives CAWSEGQSSYNEQFF.

This clonotype was observed a handful of times. The V call is TRBV28, the J call TRBJ2-1; 8 positions match TRBD1. This CDR3 comprises 15 residues. V shed 4 bases, J shed 4 bases, and the junction held 6 bases outside the gene matches. Germline lookup yields CDR1 MDHEN and CDR2 SYDVKM. The DNA for the CDR3 is TGTGCCAGCAGTTCGGACAGGGTAGGATACAATGAGCAGTTCTTC. It translates to CASSSDRVGYNEQFF.